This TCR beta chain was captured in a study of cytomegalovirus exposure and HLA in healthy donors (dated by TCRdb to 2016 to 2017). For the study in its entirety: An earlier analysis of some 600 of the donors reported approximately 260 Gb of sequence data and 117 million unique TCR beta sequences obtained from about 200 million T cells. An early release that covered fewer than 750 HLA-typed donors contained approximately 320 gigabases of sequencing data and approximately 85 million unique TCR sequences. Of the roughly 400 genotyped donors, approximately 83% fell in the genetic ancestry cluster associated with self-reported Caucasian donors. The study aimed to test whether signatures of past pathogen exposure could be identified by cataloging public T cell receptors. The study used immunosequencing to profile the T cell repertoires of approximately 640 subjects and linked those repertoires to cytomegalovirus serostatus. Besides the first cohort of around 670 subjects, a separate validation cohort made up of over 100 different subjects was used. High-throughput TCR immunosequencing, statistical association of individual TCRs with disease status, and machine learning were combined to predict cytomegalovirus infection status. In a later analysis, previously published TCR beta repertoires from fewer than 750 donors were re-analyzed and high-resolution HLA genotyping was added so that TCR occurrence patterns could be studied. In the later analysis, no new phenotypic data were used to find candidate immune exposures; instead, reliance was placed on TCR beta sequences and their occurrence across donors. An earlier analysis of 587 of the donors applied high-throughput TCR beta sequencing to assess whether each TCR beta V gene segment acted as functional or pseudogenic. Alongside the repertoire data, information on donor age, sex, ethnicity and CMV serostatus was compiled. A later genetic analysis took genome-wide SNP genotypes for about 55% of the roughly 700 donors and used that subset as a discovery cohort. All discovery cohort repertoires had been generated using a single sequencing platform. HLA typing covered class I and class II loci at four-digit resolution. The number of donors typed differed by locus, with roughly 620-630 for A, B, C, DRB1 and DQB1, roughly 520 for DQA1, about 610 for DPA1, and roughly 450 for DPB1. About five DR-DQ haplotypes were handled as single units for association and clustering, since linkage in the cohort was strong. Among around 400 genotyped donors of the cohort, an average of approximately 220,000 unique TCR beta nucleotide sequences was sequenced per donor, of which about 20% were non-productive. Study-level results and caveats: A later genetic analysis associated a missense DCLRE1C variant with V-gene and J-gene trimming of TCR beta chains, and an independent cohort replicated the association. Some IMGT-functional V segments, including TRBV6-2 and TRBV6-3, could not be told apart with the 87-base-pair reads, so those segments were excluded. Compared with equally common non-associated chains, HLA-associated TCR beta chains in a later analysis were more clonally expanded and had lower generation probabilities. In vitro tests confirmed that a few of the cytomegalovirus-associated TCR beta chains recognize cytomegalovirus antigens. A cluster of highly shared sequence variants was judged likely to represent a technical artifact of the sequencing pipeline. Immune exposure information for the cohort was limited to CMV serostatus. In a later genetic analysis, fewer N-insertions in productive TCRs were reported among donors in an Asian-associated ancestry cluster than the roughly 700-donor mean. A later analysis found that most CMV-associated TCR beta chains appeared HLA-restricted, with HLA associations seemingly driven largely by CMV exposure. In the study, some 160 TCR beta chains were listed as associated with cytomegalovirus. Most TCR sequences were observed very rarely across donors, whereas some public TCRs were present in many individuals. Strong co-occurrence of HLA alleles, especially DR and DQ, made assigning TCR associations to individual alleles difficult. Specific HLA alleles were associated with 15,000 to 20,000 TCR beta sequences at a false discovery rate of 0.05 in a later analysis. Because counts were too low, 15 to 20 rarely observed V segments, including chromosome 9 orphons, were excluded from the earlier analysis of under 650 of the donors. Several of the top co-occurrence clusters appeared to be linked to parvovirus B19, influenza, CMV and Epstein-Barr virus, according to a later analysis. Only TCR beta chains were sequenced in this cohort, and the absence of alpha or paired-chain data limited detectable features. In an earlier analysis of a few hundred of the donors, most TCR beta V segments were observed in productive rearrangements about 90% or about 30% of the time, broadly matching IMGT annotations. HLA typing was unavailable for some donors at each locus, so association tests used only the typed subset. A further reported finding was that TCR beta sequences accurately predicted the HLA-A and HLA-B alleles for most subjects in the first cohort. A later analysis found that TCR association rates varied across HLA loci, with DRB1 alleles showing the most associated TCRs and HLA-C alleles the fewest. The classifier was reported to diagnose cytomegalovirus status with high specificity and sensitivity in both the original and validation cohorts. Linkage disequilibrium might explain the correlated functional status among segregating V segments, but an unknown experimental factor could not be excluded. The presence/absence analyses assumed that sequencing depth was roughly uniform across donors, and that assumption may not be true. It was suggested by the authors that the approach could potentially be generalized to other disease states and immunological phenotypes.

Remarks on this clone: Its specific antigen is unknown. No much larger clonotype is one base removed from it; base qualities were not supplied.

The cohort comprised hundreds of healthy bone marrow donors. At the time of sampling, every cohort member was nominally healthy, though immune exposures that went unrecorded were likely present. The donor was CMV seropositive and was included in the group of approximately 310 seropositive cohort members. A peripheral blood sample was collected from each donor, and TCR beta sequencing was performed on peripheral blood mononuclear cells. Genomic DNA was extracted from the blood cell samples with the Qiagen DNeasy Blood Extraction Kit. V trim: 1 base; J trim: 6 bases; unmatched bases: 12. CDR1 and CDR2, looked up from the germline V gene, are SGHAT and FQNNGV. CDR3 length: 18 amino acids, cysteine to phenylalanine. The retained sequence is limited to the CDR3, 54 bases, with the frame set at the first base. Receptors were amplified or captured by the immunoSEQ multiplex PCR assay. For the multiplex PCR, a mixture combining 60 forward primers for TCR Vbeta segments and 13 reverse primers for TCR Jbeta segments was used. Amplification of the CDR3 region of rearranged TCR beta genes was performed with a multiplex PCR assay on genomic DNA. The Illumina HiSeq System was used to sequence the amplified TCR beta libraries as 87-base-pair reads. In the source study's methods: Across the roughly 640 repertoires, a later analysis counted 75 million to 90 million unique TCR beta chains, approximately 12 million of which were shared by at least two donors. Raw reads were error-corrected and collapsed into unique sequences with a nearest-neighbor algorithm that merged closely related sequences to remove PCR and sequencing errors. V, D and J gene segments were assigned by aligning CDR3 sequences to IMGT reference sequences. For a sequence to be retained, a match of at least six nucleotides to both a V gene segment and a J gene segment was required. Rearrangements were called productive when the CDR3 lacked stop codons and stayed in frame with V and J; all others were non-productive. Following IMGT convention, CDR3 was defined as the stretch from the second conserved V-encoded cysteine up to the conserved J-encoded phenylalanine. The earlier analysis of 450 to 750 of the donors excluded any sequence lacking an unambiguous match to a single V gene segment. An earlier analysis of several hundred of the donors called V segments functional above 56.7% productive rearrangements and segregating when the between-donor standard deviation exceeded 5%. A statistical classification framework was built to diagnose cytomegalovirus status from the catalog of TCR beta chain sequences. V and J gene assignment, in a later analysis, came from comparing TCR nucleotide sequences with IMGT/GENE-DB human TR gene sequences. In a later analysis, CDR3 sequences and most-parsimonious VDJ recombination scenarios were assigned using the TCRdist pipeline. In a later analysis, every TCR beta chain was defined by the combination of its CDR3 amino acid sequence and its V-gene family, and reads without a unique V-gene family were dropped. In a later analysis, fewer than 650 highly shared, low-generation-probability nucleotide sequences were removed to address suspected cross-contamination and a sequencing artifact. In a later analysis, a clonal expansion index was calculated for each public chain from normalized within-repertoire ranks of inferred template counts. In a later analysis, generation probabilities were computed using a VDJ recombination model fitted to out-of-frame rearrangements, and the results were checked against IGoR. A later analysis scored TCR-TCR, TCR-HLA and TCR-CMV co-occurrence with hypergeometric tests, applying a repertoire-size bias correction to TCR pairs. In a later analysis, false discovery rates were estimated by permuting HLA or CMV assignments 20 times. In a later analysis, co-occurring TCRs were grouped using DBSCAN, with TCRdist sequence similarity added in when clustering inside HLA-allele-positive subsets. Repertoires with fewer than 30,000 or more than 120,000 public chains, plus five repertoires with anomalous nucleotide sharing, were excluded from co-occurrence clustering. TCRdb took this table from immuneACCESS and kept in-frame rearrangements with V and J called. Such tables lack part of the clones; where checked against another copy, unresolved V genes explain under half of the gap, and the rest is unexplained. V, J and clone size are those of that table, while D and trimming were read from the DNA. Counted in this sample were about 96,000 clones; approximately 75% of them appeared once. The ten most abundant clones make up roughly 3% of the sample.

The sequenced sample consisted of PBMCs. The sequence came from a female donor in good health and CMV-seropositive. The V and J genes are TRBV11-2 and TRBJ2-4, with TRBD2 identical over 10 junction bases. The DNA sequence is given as TGTGCCAGCAGCTTAGGTCTCCTAGCGGGAGCTGGGGGAAACATTCAGTACTTC. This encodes CASSLGLLAGAGGNIQYF.